These 12 T cell receptor beta chains originate from one sample sequenced in a study of early T cells in non-severe SARS-CoV-2 infection. MiXCR was run by TCRdb on the 5' RACE reads, yielding one entry per CDR3 protein. This sample carries 80,000 or so distinct CDR3 sequences, roughly 6% of them seen once, and the ten largest clones take roughly 7.8%. The sequenced sample was whole blood. Receptor source: an adult who was a healthcare worker with PCR-confirmed SARS-CoV-2 infection or an uninfected control (not recorded which).

This clonotype was detected many times. The genes are TRBV10-1 and TRBJ2-2; D is ambiguous. Germline values: CDR1 WNHNN, CDR2 SYGVQD (reference sequence). V dropped 10 bases and J dropped 6 bases, with 12 bases sitting between them. The CDR3 is 12 amino acids. CDR3 region: CATLTPAGELFF. The CDR3 coding sequence is TGCGCCACCTTGACCCCGGCCGGGGAGCTGTTTTTT.

This clonotype was seen many times. The V and J genes are TRBV10-3 and TRBJ1-1; 9 positions match TRBD1. Germline V lookup: CDR1 ENHRY, CDR2 SYGVKD. The CDR3 is made up of 13 amino acids. J was trimmed by 2 bases and V by 10 bases; bases with no gene match: 5. CDR3 sequence: CATDRGDNTEAFF. The CDR3 coding sequence is TGTGCCACCGACAGGGGGGACAACACTGAAGCTTTCTTT.

In its sample, this clonotype was seen a few times. J is TRBJ1-2 and V is TRBV6-6; perhaps TRBD1 as D (5 bases). CDR3 length: 13 amino acids. Trimming took 7 bases from V and 6 from J, leaving 15 bases between them. Germline V gene lookup returns CDR1 MNHNY and CDR2 SVGAGI (reference sequence). The chain's CDR3 is CASTTDSTDGYTF. In DNA form, the CDR3 reads TGTGCCAGCACCACAGACAGTACCGATGGCTACACCTTC.

This clonotype has a handful of counts. The J gene is TRBJ2-3, the V gene TRBV14; 7 bases agree with TRBD2. The CDR3 loop spans 17 amino acids. In germline, CDR1 is SGHDN, CDR2 FVKESK. The trim removed 0 bases at V and 0 bases at J, leaving 6 bases unmatched. The CDR3 nucleotides read TGTGCCAGCAGCCAAGACCGCGGGGGTACTAGCACAGATACGCAGTATTTT. Amino acid sequence: CASSQDRGGTSTDTQYF.

This clonotype has a count of ten or more. The chain has TRBV6-5 and TRBJ2-3; D might be TRBD2 (5 bases). There are 15 residues in the CDR3. V lost 2 bases, J lost 0 bases, and 9 bases lay in between. Looked up from germline, CDR1 is MNHEY and CDR2 is SVGAGI. The CDR3 bases are TGTGCCAGCAGTTACGACGGAGGCAGCACAGATACGCAGTATTTT. The encoded protein is CASSYDGGSTDTQYF.

In the case of this clonotype: A read error is possible here, since a much larger clone lies one base away. This chain uses TRBV7-9 with TRBJ2-7, with 9 positions matching TRBD1. The length of the CDR3 is 15 residues. V shed 4 bases, J shed 2 bases, and the junction held 6 bases outside the gene matches. Germline CDR1 and CDR2: SEHNR and FQNEAQ (reference sequence). CDR3 DNA: TGTGCCAGCAGCTCCACCTGGACAGGGGCCTACGAGCAGTACTTC. Its protein product is CASSSTWTGAYEQYF.

The rearrangement uses TRBV5-5 and TRBJ1-4; D might be TRBD1 (6 bases). CDR3 size: 14 residues. The V end was cut by 2 bases, the J end by 4 bases, with 9 bases between. Germline lookup yields CDR1 SGHKS and CDR2 YYEKEE (reference sequence). This CDR3 reads CASSLTGHNEKLFF. The CDR3 DNA sequence: TGTGCCAGCAGCTTAACGGGACATAATGAAAAACTGTTTTTT.

This clonotype appeared many times. The rearrangement joins TRBV2 to TRBJ2-1; D might be TRBD2 (5 bases). Germline V gene sequence: CDR1 SNHLY, CDR2 FYNNEI. The ends were cut back, 4 bases at V and 9 bases at J, with 25 bases in the middle. This CDR3 is 17 amino acids long. CDR3 protein: CASSGVFRRRLELEQFF. The CDR3 DNA follows: TGTGCCAGCAGTGGGGTCTTTCGTCGGAGGCTTGAGCTTGAGCAGTTCTTC.

This sequence joins TRBV5-1 and TRBJ2-3, with D uncertain. CDR3 length: 14 residues. Germline CDR1 is SGHRS and CDR2 is YFSETQ. The V and J ends lost 5 bases and 0 bases respectively, with 10 bases between them. The CDR3 loop reads CASSLETSTDTQYF. As DNA, the CDR3 is TGCGCCAGCAGTCTAGAGACTAGCACAGATACGCAGTATTTT.

The rearrangement uses TRBV5-4 and TRBJ2-4, with 8 bases fitting TRBD1. This CDR3 has 15 residues. The germline gives CDR1 SGHNT, CDR2 YYREEE (reference sequence). Trimming took 3 bases from V and 0 from J; bases not matched to a gene: 2. The CDR3 here is CASSSTGVAKNIQYF. CDR3 sequence (DNA): TGTGCCAGCAGCTCGACAGGGGTAGCCAAAAACATTCAGTACTTC.

This clonotype has ten or more counts. V usage is TRBV5-5 and J usage is TRBJ1-6; 10 nucleotides agree with TRBD1. The V segment lost 5 bases and the J segment 7 bases; nucleotides outside the gene matches: 9. This CDR3 has 16 amino acids. The germline V gene has CDR1 SGHKS and CDR2 YYEKEE (reference sequence). This CDR3 reads CASSFNPGQGNSPLHF. CDR3 in DNA: TGTGCCAGCAGTTTTAATCCGGGACAGGGGAATTCACCCCTCCACTTT.

In its sample, this clonotype was seen many times. This chain links TRBV19 with TRBJ2-7; a possible D gene is TRBD2 (6 bases). V was trimmed by 3 bases and J by 5 bases, leaving 8 bases between them. The V gene's germline CDR1 is LNHDA and CDR2 SQIVND (reference sequence). This CDR3 is built from 12 residues. The CDR3 nucleotides read TGTGCCAGTAGTATTACGGGGGACGAGCAGTACTTC. Its protein product is CASSITGDEQYF.